The 18 T cell receptor beta chains reported below all come from one sample, sequenced in a study of T cell repertoires in cytomegalovirus infection. MiXCR, applied by TCRdb to the reads, yields one record per CDR3 protein. The sample has fewer than 400,000 distinct CDR3 sequences, 15% to 20% seen once. The sequenced sample was PBMCs. Receptor source: a human donor in good health (CMV status not recorded). Some clones in this sample may be carry-over from other donors' samples.

This clonotype was observed at least ten times. The J gene is TRBJ2-1, the V gene TRBV7-2, with 10 nucleotides matching TRBD2. The germline V gene encodes CDR1 SGHTA and CDR2 FQGNSA. The junction had 4 bases not matched to a gene; V was cut back by 3 bases and J by 2 bases. This CDR3 has 16 residues. The CDR3 bases are TGTGCCAGCAGCTTTCAAGCGGGAGGGGCCTACAATGAGCAGTTCTTC. Amino acids: CASSFQAGGAYNEQFF.

A few counts support this clonotype. The chain employs TRBV5-1 and TRBJ2-3; 11 bases agree with TRBD2. Per germline, CDR1 SGHRS and CDR2 YFSETQ. After removal of 5 bases from V and 5 bases from J, the junction contained 7 bases not matched to a gene. CDR3 length equals 15 residues. In DNA, the CDR3 is TGCGCCAGCAGTGGTAGCGGGGGGGCTAGAGATACGCAGTATTTT. Translation: CASSGSGGARDTQYF. Full variable domain (remainder filled in from reference TRBV5-1 and TRBJ2-3): KAGVTQTPRYLIKTRGQQVTLSCSPISGHRSVSWYQQTPGQGLQFLFEYFSETQRNKGNFPGRFSGRQFSNSRSEMNVSTLELGDSALYLCASSGSGGARDTQYFGPGTRLTVL.

At least ten counts were recorded for this clonotype. The chain employs TRBV7-9 and TRBJ2-5, with 8 bases lining up with TRBD2. The CDR3 spans 15 residues. Germline loops: CDR1 SEHNR, CDR2 FQNEAQ (reference sequence). V shed 4 bases and J 5 bases; nucleotides not matched to a gene: 9. The CDR3 sequence: CASSSPGLAEETQYF. As DNA, the CDR3 is TGTGCCAGCAGCTCACCAGGACTAGCCGAGGAGACCCAGTACTTC.

This rearrangement joins TRBV19 to TRBJ1-2; D is unresolved. V was cut by 3 bases and J by 7 bases, with 12 bases left in between. The CDR3 is made up of 13 amino acids. Per germline, CDR1 LNHDA and CDR2 SQIVND (reference sequence). The CDR3 DNA reads as TGTGCCAGTAGTATCCGGGTCGAGAGTGGCTACACCTTC. Its translation is CASSIRVESGYTF.

This clonotype was picked up many times. The chain uses TRBV2 and TRBJ2-7, with D possibly TRBD1 on 6 matching bases. With 1 base removed from V and 4 bases from J, the gap between germline ends came to 11 bases. Germline CDR1 and CDR2: SNHLY and FYNNEI. This CDR3 has 14 residues. CDR3 protein: CASSEGRGGYEQYF. The CDR3 DNA reads as TGTGCCAGCAGTGAAGGCAGGGGTGGGTACGAGCAGTACTTC. Looking up the rest from reference TRBV2 and TRBJ2-7 gives the full variable domain: EPEVTQTPSHQVTQMGQEVILRCVPISNHLYFYWYRQILGQKVEFLVSFYNNEISEKSEIFDDQFSVERPDGSNFTLKIRSTKLEDSAMYFCASSEGRGGYEQYFGPGTRLTVT.

The rearrangement links TRBV6-2 or TRBV6-3 to TRBJ2-7; 7 bases are shared with TRBD2. V shed 4 bases and J 2 bases; nucleotides not matched to a gene: 11. The CDR3 consists of 16 residues. From germline, CDR1 is MNHEY and CDR2 SVGEGT. The CDR3 bases are TGTGCCAGCAGTTCAACATCCCGGGAGGTCCCCTACGAGCAGTACTTC. Residues: CASSSTSREVPYEQYF.

This clonotype has ten or more counts. The rearrangement joins TRBV7-2 to TRBJ1-1, with D tentatively TRBD1 (5 bases). Trimming took off 5 bases at V and 4 bases at J, with 20 bases between the two ends. The CDR3 is 16 residues long. Germline assignment: CDR1 SGHTA and CDR2 FQGNSA. In nucleotides, the CDR3 is TGTGCCAGCAGCCACCTTGGAGGGACGAGAAGCACTGAAGCTTTCTTT. This encodes CASSHLGGTRSTEAFF.

The table lists this clonotype with many counts. This rearrangement joins TRBV4-2 to TRBJ1-3; no reliable D call. Germline V gives CDR1 LGHNA, CDR2 YNFKEQ. This CDR3 region has 14 residues. The germline V and J ends were trimmed by 1 base and 3 bases, with 7 bases remaining between them. The CDR3 sequence is CASSQGLNGNTIYF. DNA for the CDR3: TGTGCCAGCAGCCAAGGGCTCAATGGAAACACCATATATTTT.

This clonotype has only a few counts. The genes are TRBV19 and TRBJ2-1; D gene unclear. Trimming shortened V by 1 base and J by 0 bases, and 13 bases separated the two germline ends. Germline CDR1 and CDR2: LNHDA and SQIVND (reference sequence). The CDR3 runs 17 residues. The CDR3 DNA is TGTGCCAGTAGTATAGTGGCAGTTACCTCCTCCTACAATGAGCAGTTCTTC. Protein sequence: CASSIVAVTSSYNEQFF. The full variable domain, its missing parts supplied by reference TRBV19 and TRBJ2-1, is DGGITQSPKYLFRKEGQNVTLSCEQNLNHDAMYWYRQDPGQGLRLIYYSQIVNDFQKGDIAEGYSVSREKKESFPLTVTSAQKNPTAFYLCASSIVAVTSSYNEQFFGPGTRLTVL.

CDR3 bases: TGCAGTGCTAGAGTAGCGGGAACCCACGAGCAGTACTTC. Translated, it gives CSARVAGTHEQYF. The chain combines TRBV20-1 with TRBJ2-7, with TRBD2 matching over 8 bases. Germline V gives CDR1 DFQATT, CDR2 SNEGSKA (reference sequence). After removal of 1 base from V and 5 bases from J, the junction contained 4 bases not matched to a gene. CDR3 size: 13 residues.

This clonotype was recorded at least ten times. This rearrangement joins TRBV7-2 to TRBJ2-7; 8 nucleotides line up with TRBD2. The germline V gene encodes CDR1 SGHTA and CDR2 FQGNSA. J gave up 1 base and V 5 bases, and 4 bases lay outside the gene matches. The CDR3 totals 14 residues. As DNA, the CDR3 is TGTGCCAGCAGCCACCCGGGGGGGTCCTACGAGCAGTACTTC. Protein sequence: CASSHPGGSYEQYF.

In its sample, this clonotype was seen many times. The chain combines TRBV11-2 with TRBJ2-1, with D possibly TRBD2 on 6 matching bases. Per germline, CDR1 SGHAT and CDR2 FQNNGV. Trimming stripped 3 bases from V and 6 bases from J, with 15 bases between. The CDR3 contains 15 residues. In DNA form, the CDR3 reads TGTGCCAGCAGCTTCCCCCCGCCGGGAGTCAATGAGCAGTTCTTC. Protein product: CASSFPPPGVNEQFF. Combining the CDR3 with reference TRBV11-2 and TRBJ2-1 gives the whole variable domain EAGVAQSPRYKIIEKRQSVAFWCNPISGHATLYWYQQILGQGPKLLIQFQNNGVVDDSQLPKDRFSAERLKGVDSTLKIQPAKLEDSAVYLCASSFPPPGVNEQFFGPGTRLTVL.

The sample holds one count of this clonotype. This chain connects TRBV2 to TRBJ1-1; TRBD1 might be the D (5 bases). From germline, CDR1 is SNHLY and CDR2 FYNNEI. The V end was cut by 4 bases, the J end by 3 bases, with 12 bases between. The CDR3 is 14 residues long. Here the CDR3 reads CASSGGGSYTEAFF. For the CDR3, the DNA is TGTGCCAGCAGTGGGGGCGGGTCCTACACTGAAGCTTTCTTT. The whole variable domain, filled in from reference TRBV2 and TRBJ1-1, reads EPEVTQTPSHQVTQMGQEVILRCVPISNHLYFYWYRQILGQKVEFLVSFYNNEISEKSEIFDDQFSVERPDGSNFTLKIRSTKLEDSAMYFCASSGGGSYTEAFFGQGTRLTVV.

This clonotype was counted at least ten times. This chain joins TRBV7-2 and TRBJ2-3, with 7 nucleotides matching TRBD2. The germline V gene has CDR1 SGHTA and CDR2 FQGNSA. The CDR3 extends over 15 amino acids. The trim removed 4 bases at V and 4 bases at J, leaving 8 bases unmatched. The CDR3 coding sequence is TGTGCCAGCAGCTCCTCTTTTAGCGGGCCAGATACGCAGTATTTT. Its translation is CASSSSFSGPDTQYF.

This clonotype has a count of ten or more. The chain carries TRBV7-8 and TRBJ1-5; D ambiguous. The CDR3 loop spans 14 amino acids. From germline, CDR1 is SGHVS and CDR2 FQNEAQ. With 4 bases removed from V and 3 bases from J, the gap between germline ends came to 10 bases. CDR3 in amino acids: CASSWTLDNQPQHF. CDR3 nucleotide sequence: TGTGCCAGCAGCTGGACCCTAGACAATCAGCCCCAGCATTTT.

This clonotype was recorded many times. The CDR3 DNA is TGTGCCAGCAGCTTAGACCGGAACTCCTATGGCTACACCTTC. Translated: CASSLDRNSYGYTF. The rearrangement joins TRBV7-2 to TRBJ1-2; D is unclear. CDR1 and CDR2 (germline): SGHTA, FQGNSA. V was pared by 1 base and J by 4 bases, with 10 bases between. The CDR3 consists of 14 residues.

This sequence joins TRBV19 and TRBJ1-2; tentative D call: TRBD1 (5 bases). With 4 bases removed from V and 1 base from J, the gap between germline ends came to 13 bases. The CDR3 runs 15 residues. Per the germline V gene, CDR1 is LNHDA and CDR2 is SQIVND (reference sequence). CDR3 in amino acids: CASSSTGFINYGYTF. DNA of the CDR3: TGTGCCAGTAGTAGTACAGGTTTTATTAACTATGGCTACACCTTC.

About this clonotype itself: The junction differs from germline at one of its ends, possibly a read error. V usage is TRBV13 and J usage is TRBJ1-4; D call uncertain. This CDR3 region has 15 residues. Germline CDR1 is PRHDT and CDR2 is FYEKMQ (reference sequence). The CDR3 loop reads CATRPSLATNEKLFF. The CDR3 coding sequence is TGCGCCACCAGACCGTCTCTCGCAACTAATGAAAAACTGTTTTTT.